This T cell receptor beta chain was recovered during a study of blood T cell repertoires in COVID-19 (dated by TCRdb to about 2020). Concerning the study at large: The collaborator samples originated in the United States, Italy and Spain and spanned the acute and convalescent phases of COVID-19. Samples were obtained from the ongoing ImmuneRACE study (first 160 participants) and from 1,200 or so subjects provided by 6 global collaborators. The dataset comprised deeply sampled blood TCRbeta repertoires from subjects exposed to, actively infected with, or recovered from COVID-19. Nearly every sample came with metadata listing a de-identified subject ID, COVID-19 status, age in years and sex. The repertoires were released in a freely available public database meant as a resource for research on the immune response to SARS-CoV-2. HLA class I and class II types, where available, came from metadata supplied by the sample provider rather than from assay-based typing. The prospective study material was composed of cDNA or gDNA derived from T cells, B-cell-depleted T cells, or PBMCs.

Trimming leaves V shorter by 4 bases and J shorter by 4 bases, with the junction holding 6 bases beyond the gene matches. Reading the germline V gene gives CDR1 SGHTA and CDR2 FQGNSA. The CDR3 covers 15 residues, taking in both the cysteine and the phenylalanine. CDR3 DNA is the only sequence kept; it has 45 bases, read in frame from the first base. The immunoSEQ Assay, a bias-controlled multiplex PCR, was used to amplify TCRbeta CDR3 regions from genomic DNA. Per the source publication's procedure: Nucleated cell counts per sample were estimated from amplification of reference gene primers within the assay. Sequence reads were collapsed and filtered to measure the absolute abundance of every unique TCRbeta CDR3 rearrangement. Productive Simpson clonality was computed per sample as the square root of Simpson's diversity index over productive rearrangements. The table was pulled from immuneACCESS by TCRdb, which kept in-frame rearrangements only. Such tables lose some clones; where checked, under half of the loss comes from unresolved V genes, and the rest has no known cause. The D gene and trimming were derived from the DNA, and the V and J assignments and clone size from that table. The sample table lists approximately 190,000 clones, 88% of them with a count of one. About 6.8% of the sample is held by the ten biggest clonotypes.

Another Seattle source contributed samples from volunteer blood donors who had recovered from COVID-19. The collaborating institutions used their own protocols to collect whole blood in K2EDTA tubes. Collaborator samples were shipped for TCRbeta analysis as frozen whole blood, isolated PBMCs, or DNA extracted from either sample type. As concerns this clone: Its antigen has not been determined. No much larger clone exists at a distance of one base, and base qualities are not known.

Study-level results and caveats: Clinical and demographic metadata were provided uncurated, with the amount varying by source and participant.

Rearrangement joined TRBV7-2 to TRBJ1-2; the junction holds 10 bases that match TRBD1. The TCR originated in a woman aged 40 to 49 who had recovered from COVID-19. The sample taken for sequencing was peripheral blood. The nucleotides are TGTGCCAGCAGCTCCGGGACAGGGGTTTTCTATGGCTACACCTTC. Its coded protein is CASSSGTGVFYGYTF.